This T cell receptor (beta chain) was recorded in a study of blood T cells in healthy people across ages. Germline assignment: CDR1 SGHTA and CDR2 FQGNSA. V shed 1 base and J 1 base; nucleotides not matched to a gene: 2. The CDR3 extends over 15 amino acids. Primed by a sample-barcoded 5' primer and a J-beta primer mix, a second PCR proceeded for about 7 to 11 cycles. MiXCR, run by TCRdb on the 5' RACE reads, gives a single entry per CDR3 protein. Of approximately 880,000 distinct CDR3 sequences in the sample, roughly 52% were seen once. The chain is built from TRBV7-2 and TRBJ1-1; 8 nucleotides align to TRBD1. The material sequenced was blood. The source is a man between 25 and 39 years old in good health. CDR3 loop: CASSLVGQANTEAFF. The DNA of the CDR3 is TGTGCCAGCAGCTTAGTGGGACAGGCGAACACTGAAGCTTTCTTT.